These 14 T cell receptor beta chains originate from one sample sequenced in a study of CD8+CD57+ T cells in acquired aplastic anemia. Using genomic DNA as the template, TCR beta VDJ and CDR3 profiling was carried out. TCRdb passed the reads through MiXCR, listing each CDR3 protein once. This sample has 100,000 to 150,000 distinct CDR3 sequences, with 40% to 60% found just once. The sequencing input was sorted CD4+, CD8+, or CD8+CD57+ T cells (not recorded which) from PBMCs. These receptors were collected from a human donor in good health, serving as a control.

The chain uses TRBV2 and TRBJ2-6; D is unclear. Trimming took off 7 bases at V and 2 bases at J, with 6 bases between the two ends. Germline V gives CDR1 SNHLY, CDR2 FYNNEI. This CDR3 has 13 amino acids. The CDR3 DNA is TGTGCCAGCACCTCTACTGGGGCCAACGTCCTGACTTTC. Translation: CASTSTGANVLTF. The full variable domain, with the rest looked up from reference TRBV2 and TRBJ2-6, is EPEVTQTPSHQVTQMGQEVILRCVPISNHLYFYWYRQILGQKVEFLVSFYNNEISEKSEIFDDQFSVERPDGSNFTLKIRSTKLEDSAMYFCASTSTGANVLTFGAGSRLTVL.

The chain couples TRBV10-3 to TRBJ2-3; maybe TRBD1 (5 bases). V was pared by 5 bases and J by 2 bases, with 11 bases between. Germline lookup yields CDR1 ENHRY and CDR2 SYGVKD. The CDR3 length is 14 residues. CDR3 sequence reads: CAISPEGATDTQYF. CDR3 nucleotide sequence: TGTGCCATCAGTCCGGAAGGGGCCACAGATACGCAGTATTTT.

This clonotype was observed a few times. V gene TRBV5-1 combines with J gene TRBJ1-6; 9 bases are shared with TRBD1. The CDR3 runs to 15 residues. Trimming cost V 4 bases and J 6 bases; bases outside gene matches: 5. Germline CDR1 SGHRS, CDR2 YFSETQ. CDR3 bases: TGCGCCAGCAGCATAGGACAGGGGACTAATTCACCCCTCCACTTT. Its translation is CASSIGQGTNSPLHF.

This clonotype showed up many times. The gene calls are TRBV7-9 and TRBJ2-7, with D perhaps matching TRBD1 (5 bases). Germline V gives CDR1 SEHNR, CDR2 FQNEAQ (reference sequence). The V end was cut by 8 bases, the J end by 6 bases, with 20 bases between. CDR3 length: 14 residues. The CDR3 DNA reads TGTGCCAGCTGCGCCCTGGACACCCGGGCCGAGCAGTACTTC. Its protein is CASCALDTRAEQYF.

This clonotype was seen repeatedly, ten times or more. The chain carries TRBV5-6 and TRBJ1-1; D not resolved. Germline V lookup: CDR1 SGHDT, CDR2 YYEEEE. Trimming left V 1 base short and J 4 bases short, with 14 bases between. CDR3 length: 15 residues. The CDR3 nucleotides are TGTGCCAGCAGCTTGTATGGAGGTCAGAGCACTGAAGCTTTCTTT. Its translation: CASSLYGGQSTEAFF.

The rearrangement joins TRBV10-1 to TRBJ2-7; 10 nucleotides line up with TRBD1. The CDR3 loop spans 14 amino acids. Germline V lookup: CDR1 WNHNN, CDR2 SYGVQD (reference sequence). Trimming took 2 bases from V and 5 from J; bases not matched to a gene: 3. CDR3 in amino acids: CASSEDRGLNEQYF. The CDR3 DNA reads as TGCGCCAGCAGTGAGGACAGGGGGCTAAACGAGCAGTACTTC.

In this sample, this clonotype is medium-sized. The chain couples TRBV25-1 to TRBJ2-7, with no clear D. The germline V gene has CDR1 MGHDK and CDR2 SYGVNS. Trimming stripped 5 bases from V and 2 bases from J, with 16 bases between. This CDR3 region has 15 residues. For the CDR3, the DNA is TGTGCCAGCAGTTCCACTCAGACCGAAACCTACGAGCAGTACTTC. Translation: CASSSTQTETYEQYF.

The gene calls are TRBV15 and TRBJ1-2, with D tentatively TRBD1 (5 bases). V was clipped by 2 bases and J by 1 base, with 11 bases between them. Germline V CDR1 and CDR2: LNHNV, YYDKDF (reference sequence). The CDR3 is 15 residues long. The CDR3 coding sequence is TGTGCCACCAGCAGACCGGGACCCTTTAACTATGGCTACACCTTC. Encoded protein: CATSRPGPFNYGYTF.

Ten or more counts support this clonotype. The V call is TRBV3-1, the J call TRBJ1-4; 9 bases map to TRBD1. Trimming cost V 4 bases and J 7 bases; bases outside gene matches: 22. The CDR3 contains 20 residues. Germline V gene lookup returns CDR1 LGHDT and CDR2 YNNKEL (reference sequence). CDR3 nucleotide sequence: TGTGCCAGCAGCCTTAATCAAGACAGGGGGGGTTACGAGGGAAGTGAAAAACTGTTTTTT. Its protein is CASSLNQDRGGYEGSEKLFF.

This clonotype was seen just once. The chain combines TRBV7-3 with TRBJ2-2, with a weak D call TRBD1 (5 bases). This CDR3 comprises 12 residues. Trimming took 2 bases from V and 8 from J, leaving 6 bases between them. CDR1 and CDR2 from the germline V gene are SGHTA and FQGTGA. This CDR3 is CASSLGAGELFF. CDR3 bases: TGTGCCAGCAGCTTAGGGGCAGGGGAGCTGTTTTTT.

This clonotype was recorded at least ten times. This chain links TRBV6-2 or TRBV6-3 with TRBJ2-7, with 10 bases identical to TRBD1. CDR1 and CDR2 (germline): MNHEY, SVGEGT. After removal of 5 bases from V and 1 base from J, the junction contained 5 bases not matched to a gene. The CDR3 is 15 residues long. The CDR3 reads CASSKPGQGSYEQYF. The CDR3 DNA is TGTGCCAGCAGTAAGCCGGGACAGGGGTCCTACGAGCAGTACTTC.

This clonotype has a handful of counts. The CDR3 DNA follows: TGCGCCACCGGAGGACAGGGGACGGCGACCCTCCACTTT. This encodes CATGGQGTATLHF. The V and J genes are TRBV10-2 and TRBJ1-6; the match to TRBD1 covers 9 bases. V dropped 10 bases and J dropped 14; count of bases not matched to a gene: 12. In germline, CDR1 is WSHSY, CDR2 SAAADI. CDR3 length: 13 residues.

Ten or more counts support this clonotype. The rearrangement uses TRBV6-1 and TRBJ1-2; TRBD1 agrees at 8 bases. The J segment lost 5 bases and the V segment lost 6 bases, leaving 8 bases of the junction unmatched. This CDR3 region has 14 residues. Germline V gene lookup returns CDR1 MNHNS and CDR2 SASEGT. The CDR3 DNA is TGTGCCAGCAGCACCGGGGACAGGTTGTATGGCTACACCTTC. Amino acid sequence: CASSTGDRLYGYTF.

The V call is TRBV29-1, the J call TRBJ1-1, with D unresolved. CDR1 and CDR2 (germline): SQVTM, ANQGSEA. This CDR3 region has 12 residues. V shed 3 bases and J shed 1 base, with 6 bases lying between them. The CDR3 nucleotides are TGCAGCGTTGACCCAGGGAACACTGAAGCTTTCTTT. Translating it yields CSVDPGNTEAFF.